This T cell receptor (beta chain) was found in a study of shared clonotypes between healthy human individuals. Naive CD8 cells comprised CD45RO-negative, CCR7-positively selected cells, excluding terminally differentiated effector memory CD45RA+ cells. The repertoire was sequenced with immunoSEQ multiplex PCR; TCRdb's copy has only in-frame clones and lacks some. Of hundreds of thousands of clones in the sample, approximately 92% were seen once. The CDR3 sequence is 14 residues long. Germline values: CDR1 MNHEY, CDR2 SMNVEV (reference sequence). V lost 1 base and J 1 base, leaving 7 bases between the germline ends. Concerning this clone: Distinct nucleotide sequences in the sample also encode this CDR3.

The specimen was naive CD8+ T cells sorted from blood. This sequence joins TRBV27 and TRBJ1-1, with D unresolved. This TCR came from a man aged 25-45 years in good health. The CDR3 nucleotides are TGTGCCAGCAGTTTATTTTGGCAGAACACTGAAGCTTTCTTT. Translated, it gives CASSLFWQNTEAFF.